These 17 T cell receptor beta chains were all obtained from the same sample, sequenced in a study of T cells after posttransplantation cyclophosphamide. Some clones are missing from TCRdb's copy, which holds only in-frame ones; the method was immunoSEQ multiplex PCR. The sample has fewer than 35,000 clones, 75% to 95% seen once. The naive gate required viable CD3+CD4+ or CD3+CD8+ cells with CCR7+CD45RA+CD45RO-CD95-CD27+CD28+ phenotype. Sequencing used naive CD4+ T cells sorted from blood. The origin of the receptors is a man between 25 and 39 years old in good health and a related stem cell transplant donor.

V is TRBV6-1 and J is TRBJ2-7; 10 bases are a match to TRBD1. The CDR3 contains 14 residues. The V gene end was trimmed by 5 bases and the J gene end by 3 bases; junction bases not matched to a gene: 4. Germline lookup yields CDR1 MNHNS and CDR2 SASEGT. The DNA for the CDR3 is TGTGCCAGCAGTCGGACAGGGGGGAACTACGAGCAGTACTTC. As protein: CASSRTGGNYEQYF.

V is TRBV5-1 and J is TRBJ2-1, with D possibly TRBD1 on 6 matching bases. Trimming cost V 0 bases and J 4 bases, with 14 bases left between them. The CDR3 spans 16 residues. Germline-derived CDR1 and CDR2 are SGHRS and YFSETQ. The DNA of the CDR3 is TGCGCCAGCAGCTTGGCTCGTCGACAGGATTACAATGAGCAGTTCTTC. Its protein product is CASSLARRQDYNEQFF.

The chain has TRBV25-1 and TRBJ1-4; 8 nucleotides match TRBD1. Per the germline V gene, CDR1 is MGHDK and CDR2 is SYGVNS. Losses at the gene ends were 3 bases for V and 6 bases for J; bases not matched to a gene: 3. The CDR3 sequence is 14 residues long. Here the CDR3 reads CASSERQGYEKLFF. The CDR3 DNA follows: TGTGCCAGCAGTGAGCGACAGGGGTATGAAAAACTGTTTTTT.

This chain connects TRBV6-7 to TRBJ2-3, with D possibly being TRBD1 (5 bases). TRBV6-7 is an ORF for which the function is uncertain. The CDR3 totals 15 residues. V was trimmed by 10 bases and J by 0 bases, leaving 17 bases between them. DNA for the CDR3: TGTGCCACCGCCAGGACATTTAGAAGCACAGATACGCAGTATTTT. Translating gives CATARTFRSTDTQYF.

The chain uses TRBV11-2 and TRBJ2-7; no clear D gene. The germline gives CDR1 SGHAT, CDR2 FQNNGV. The V end was cut by 5 bases, the J end by 3 bases, with 14 bases between. CDR3 size: 14 residues. The CDR3 sequence: CASSRAQVDYEQYF. DNA for the CDR3: TGTGCCAGCAGCCGAGCCCAAGTTGACTACGAGCAGTACTTC. The whole variable domain, filled in from reference TRBV11-2 and TRBJ2-7, reads EAGVAQSPRYKIIEKRQSVAFWCNPISGHATLYWYQQILGQGPKLLIQFQNNGVVDDSQLPKDRFSAERLKGVDSTLKIQPAKLEDSAVYLCASSRAQVDYEQYFGPGTRLTVT.

The gene calls are TRBV12-5 and TRBJ2-7; 8 bases line up with TRBD1. This CDR3 is built from 15 residues. Germline loops: CDR1 LGHNT, CDR2 FRNRAP. Trimming took 7 bases from V and 1 from J; bases not matched to a gene: 9. DNA for the CDR3: TGTGCTAGTGCCATCGGACAGGGAGCGTCCTACGAGCAGTACTTC. Amino acid sequence: CASAIGQGASYEQYF.

The chain uses TRBV6-1 and TRBJ2-5, with D maybe TRBD1 (6 bases). Germline V gene sequence: CDR1 MNHNS, CDR2 SASEGT. The CDR3 spans 14 residues. Trimming left V 7 bases short and J 5 bases short, with 17 bases between. The CDR3 reads CASNLDRRFETQYF. In DNA, the CDR3 is TGTGCCAGCAATCTGGACAGAAGATTCGAGACCCAGTACTTC.

The genes are TRBV29-1 and TRBJ2-1; TRBD2 matches 12 bases. Unmatched junction bases numbered 2, after V lost 7 bases and J lost 10 bases. This CDR3 contains 11 residues. Germline CDR1 is SQVTM and CDR2 is ANQGSEA. The CDR3 protein is CSASGGGEQFF. The CDR3 DNA sequence: TGCAGCGCTAGCGGGGGGGGAGAGCAGTTCTTC.

This clone was recorded a few times. The V gene is TRBV19, the J gene TRBJ2-7, with 7 bases that match TRBD2. The CDR3 length is 13 residues. The trim removed 6 bases at V and 3 bases at J, leaving 5 bases unmatched. Germline-derived CDR1 and CDR2 are LNHDA and SQIVND (reference sequence). CDR3 DNA sequence: TGTGCCAGTAGCGGGGGGACTTTCTACGAGCAGTACTTC. Translated: CASSGGTFYEQYF. Supplemented by reference TRBV19 and TRBJ2-7, the full variable domain reads DGGITQSPKYLFRKEGQNVTLSCEQNLNHDAMYWYRQDPGQGLRLIYYSQIVNDFQKGDIAEGYSVSREKKESFPLTVTSAQKNPTAFYLCASSGGTFYEQYFGPGTRLTVT.

J is TRBJ1-2 and V is TRBV25-1; D might be TRBD1 (6 bases). Trimming shortened V by 4 bases and J by 5 bases, and 11 bases separated the two germline ends. The CDR3 loop spans 13 amino acids. The V gene's germline CDR1 is MGHDK and CDR2 SYGVNS. CDR3 in DNA: TGTGCCAGCAGTGGAGGACAGCAATATGGCTACACCTTC. Protein: CASSGGQQYGYTF.

The rearrangement uses TRBV19 and TRBJ2-5; TRBD1 matches 8 bases. Germline CDR1 reads LNHDA; CDR2 reads SQIVND (reference sequence). V gave up 5 bases and J gave up 5 bases; unmatched junction bases: 7. The CDR3 sequence is 14 residues long. The CDR3 DNA is TGTGCCAGTAGTGTGACAGGGGCGGGCGAGACCCAGTACTTC. Translated: CASSVTGAGETQYF.

V usage is TRBV10-3 and J usage is TRBJ2-7; D is unclear. The CDR3 has 16 residues. Germline CDR1 ENHRY, CDR2 SYGVKD. Trimming cost V 0 bases and J 2 bases, with 14 bases left between them. The CDR3 DNA is TGTGCCATCAGTGAGTCCCAAGACACCCAGACCTACGAGCAGTACTTC. Translated: CAISESQDTQTYEQYF.

The chain recombines TRBV13 with TRBJ2-1; D call uncertain. CDR3 length equals 11 residues. The germline V and J ends were trimmed by 4 bases and 4 bases, with 2 bases remaining between them. Germline V lookup: CDR1 PRHDT, CDR2 FYEKMQ (reference sequence). CDR3 in amino acids: CASSSYNEQFF. CDR3 in DNA: TGTGCCAGCAGCTCGTACAATGAGCAGTTCTTC.

This chain uses TRBV2 with TRBJ1-1; TRBD1 matches at 7 bases. Germline V CDR1 and CDR2: SNHLY, FYNNEI. The CDR3 has 13 amino acids. V lost 3 bases and J lost 7; bases outside the gene matches: 5. This CDR3 reads CASSDVGGIEAFF. CDR3 bases: TGTGCCAGCAGTGATGTAGGGGGCATTGAAGCTTTCTTT.

V and J are TRBV18 and TRBJ1-2, with 7 bases matching TRBD1. Germline-derived CDR1 and CDR2 are KGHSH and LQKENI. The V segment lost 5 bases and the J segment 5 bases; nucleotides outside the gene matches: 17. CDR3 length: 17 amino acids. CDR3 protein: CASSSVPGQFRWYGYTF. As DNA, the CDR3 is TGTGCCAGCTCATCAGTCCCGGGACAGTTTCGCTGGTATGGCTACACCTTC.

The CDR3 DNA follows: TGTGCCAGCAGCTTGGGGACAGGCACAGATACGCAGTATTTT. Translation: CASSLGTGTDTQYF. The chain employs TRBV5-8 and TRBJ2-3, with a possible D match to TRBD1 (6 bases). This CDR3 has 14 residues. Germline V gene data show CDR1 as SGHTS and CDR2 as YDEGEE. Trimming removed 0 bases at V and 1 base at J, with 6 bases between.

The J gene is TRBJ1-2, the V gene TRBV4-3; possible D gene TRBD1, 6 bases. Trimming left V 0 bases short and J 0 bases short, with 8 bases between. This CDR3 has 15 amino acids. Germline CDR1 is LGHNA and CDR2 is YSLEER. Here the CDR3 reads CASSQEGGPNYGYTF. CDR3 nucleotides: TGCGCCAGCAGCCAAGAAGGGGGTCCTAACTATGGCTACACCTTC.